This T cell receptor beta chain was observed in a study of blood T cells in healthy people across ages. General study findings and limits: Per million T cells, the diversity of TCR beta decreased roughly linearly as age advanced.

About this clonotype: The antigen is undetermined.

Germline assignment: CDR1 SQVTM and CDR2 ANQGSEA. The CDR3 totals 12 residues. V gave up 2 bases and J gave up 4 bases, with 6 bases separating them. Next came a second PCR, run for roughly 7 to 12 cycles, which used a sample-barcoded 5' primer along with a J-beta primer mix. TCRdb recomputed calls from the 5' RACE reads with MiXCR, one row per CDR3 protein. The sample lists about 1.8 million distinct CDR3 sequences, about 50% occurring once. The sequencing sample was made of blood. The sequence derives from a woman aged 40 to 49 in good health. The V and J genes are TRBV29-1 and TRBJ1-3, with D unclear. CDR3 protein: CSVEWGGNTIYF. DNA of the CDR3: TGCAGCGTTGAATGGGGAGGAAACACCATATATTTT.